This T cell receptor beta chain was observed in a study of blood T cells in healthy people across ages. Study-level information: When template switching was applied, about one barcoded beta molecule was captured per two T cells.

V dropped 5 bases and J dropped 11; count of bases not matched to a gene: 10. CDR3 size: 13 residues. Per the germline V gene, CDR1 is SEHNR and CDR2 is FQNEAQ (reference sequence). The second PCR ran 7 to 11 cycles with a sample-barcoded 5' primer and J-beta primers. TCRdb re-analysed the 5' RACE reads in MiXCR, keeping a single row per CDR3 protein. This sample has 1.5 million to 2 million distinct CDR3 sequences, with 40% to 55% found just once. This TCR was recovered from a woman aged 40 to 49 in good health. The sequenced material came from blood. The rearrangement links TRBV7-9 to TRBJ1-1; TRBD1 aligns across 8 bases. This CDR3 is CASSQDRGTAAFF. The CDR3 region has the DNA TGTGCCAGCAGCCAAGACAGGGGAACTGCCGCTTTCTTT.